This T cell receptor (beta chain) was sequenced for a study of shared clonotypes between healthy human individuals. Sequenced by immunoSEQ multiplex PCR; TCRdb stores in-frame clones only, minus some. Here the sample spans approximately 1,000,000 clones, around 78% being singletons. Trimming left V 4 bases short and J 2 bases short, with 3 bases between. Germline CDR1 SGHTA, CDR2 FQGNSA. This CDR3 spans 11 amino acids. Source material: memory CD4+ T cells from PBMCs. Subset in this sample: CD45RA-negative fraction. The sequence was collected from a man between 18 and 29 years old in good health. Some clones in this sample may be carry-over from other donors' samples. This chain links TRBV7-2 with TRBJ2-7; D is ambiguous. CDR3 nucleotide sequence: TGTGCCAGCAGCTCTACCTACGAGCAGTACTTC. This encodes CASSSTYEQYF.